Presented here are 13 T cell receptor beta chains from one specimen sequenced in a study of identical twins. TCRdb called the 5' RACE reads again in MiXCR, with one record for every CDR3 protein. This table holds more than 1.5 million distinct CDR3 sequences, about 32% found once. Input material: cord blood. These TCRs come from a newborn girl in good health.

This clonotype was counted between two and nine times. The chain has TRBV20-1 and TRBJ2-7; D unclear. The CDR3 runs 13 residues. Trimming removed 3 bases at V and 4 bases at J, with 13 bases between. Looked up from germline, CDR1 is DFQATT and CDR2 is SNEGSKA (reference sequence). The CDR3 DNA sequence: TGCAGTGCTAGCACAGCTCAATTGTACGAGCAGTACTTC. This translates into CSASTAQLYEQYF.

The table lists this clonotype with a few counts. The V gene is TRBV27, the J gene TRBJ2-5; the match to TRBD2 covers 14 bases. Per the germline V gene, CDR1 is MNHEY and CDR2 is SMNVEV (reference sequence). This CDR3 has 21 amino acids. Unmatched junction bases numbered 17, after V lost 5 bases and J lost 0 bases. The CDR3 nucleotides are TGTGCCAGCAGTCCAACCCGACGACTAGCGGGAGGGCCAATGTACCAAGAGACCCAGTACTTC. Amino acids: CASSPTRRLAGGPMYQETQYF.

The V and J genes are TRBV9 and TRBJ1-6, with D tentatively TRBD1 (6 bases). CDR3 length equals 14 residues. CDR1 SGDLS and CDR2 YYNGEE come from the germline V gene. V lost 0 bases to trimming and J lost 10 bases, with 11 bases between them. DNA for the CDR3: TGTGCCAGCAGCGTAGGGCAGGGGCACTCACCCCTCCACTTT. Translation gives CASSVGQGHSPLHF.

The chain has TRBV7-2 and TRBJ2-1, with D possibly matching TRBD2 (5 bases). The CDR3 has 17 residues. Trimming removed 6 bases at V and 4 bases at J, with 22 bases between. Germline assignment: CDR1 SGHTA and CDR2 FQGNSA. The CDR3 nucleotides read TGTGCCAGCAGTCAAGCCCCTAGCAGACTAATTTACAATGAGCAGTTCTTC. Translating it yields CASSQAPSRLIYNEQFF.

The chain recombines TRBV15 with TRBJ1-1; D is perhaps TRBD1 (6 bases). Between the trimmed V and J ends, which lost 3 bases and 7 bases, there was a span of 15 bases. The germline gives CDR1 LNHNV, CDR2 YYDKDF (reference sequence). This CDR3 region has 14 residues. CDR3 loop: CATSRGHGGIEAFF. The CDR3 bases are TGTGCCACCAGCAGGGGACACGGAGGGATTGAAGCTTTCTTT. The full variable domain, in which reference TRBV15 and TRBJ1-1 provide the parts outside the CDR3, is DAMVIQNPRYQVTQFGKPVTLSCSQTLNHNVMYWYQQKSSQAPKLLFHYYDKDFNNEADTPDNFQSRRPNTSFCFLDIRSPGLGDTAMYLCATSRGHGGIEAFFGQGTRLTVV.

This clonotype occurred many times. The genes are TRBV4-2 and TRBJ2-7; the D is unclear. The CDR3 totals 12 residues. Germline V CDR1 and CDR2: LGHNA, YNFKEQ. Trimming stripped 1 base from V and 5 bases from J, with 6 bases between. CDR3 coding DNA: TGTGCCAGCAGCCAAGTCTCTAACGAGCAGTACTTC. Its translation: CASSQVSNEQYF.

The chain is built from TRBV20-1 and TRBJ1-4; TRBD1 might be the D (5 bases). Per germline, CDR1 DFQATT and CDR2 SNEGSKA (reference sequence). V was pared by 0 bases and J by 1 base, with 12 bases between. The CDR3 consists of 16 residues. DNA of the CDR3: TGCAGTGCTAGAGAGGGGCGGGGATTAACTAATGAAAAACTGTTTTTT. Translating gives CSAREGRGLTNEKLFF.

Ten or more counts support this clonotype. Written as DNA, the CDR3 is TGTGCCAGCAGCTTACGGCAGAGGAACACTGAAGCTTTCTTT. Amino acids: CASSLRQRNTEAFF. The chain has TRBV7-2 and TRBJ1-1; D gene unclear. V was clipped by 2 bases and J by 1 base, with 8 bases between them. Germline CDR1 and CDR2: SGHTA and FQGNSA. This CDR3 has 14 residues.

This clonotype was observed a few times. V usage is TRBV7-6 and J usage is TRBJ2-1, with TRBD2 matching 7 bases. J lost 4 bases, V lost 8 bases, and 8 bases had no gene match. This CDR3 has 14 residues. Germline V gene data show CDR1 as SGHVS and CDR2 as FNYEAQ. CDR3 DNA: TGTGCCAGCGCTGGGGGAGGGCTTTACAATGAGCAGTTCTTC. As protein: CASAGGGLYNEQFF.

The chain recombines TRBV12-3 or TRBV12-4 with TRBJ1-5, with D possibly matching TRBD1 (5 bases). This CDR3 region has 18 residues. The germline V and J ends were trimmed by 5 bases and 4 bases, with 24 bases remaining between them. The CDR3, as DNA: TGTGCCAGCAGTGCAGGACACCTCTTCAGCTCCTTAAATCAGCCCCAGCATTTT. It specifies CASSAGHLFSSLNQPQHF.

V and J are TRBV7-2 and TRBJ2-5; a possible D gene is TRBD1 (6 bases). Trimming took off 3 bases at V and 7 bases at J, with 15 bases between the two ends. The CDR3 has 14 amino acids. Looked up from germline, CDR1 is SGHTA and CDR2 is FQGNSA. CDR3 region: CASSLTPQGATQYF. The CDR3 DNA reads TGTGCCAGCAGCTTGACCCCACAGGGAGCGACCCAGTACTTC.

The rearrangement uses TRBV11-1 and TRBJ2-2, with D maybe TRBD1 (5 bases). The CDR3 is made up of 16 amino acids. V lost 4 bases and J lost 4, with 16 bases in between. Germline lookup yields CDR1 SGHAT and CDR2 FQDESV (reference sequence). This chain's CDR3 is CASSSGQSLGTGELFF. The CDR3 nucleotides are TGTGCCAGCAGCTCCGGACAATCCCTGGGCACCGGGGAGCTGTTTTTT.

Notes on this clonotype: Because it lacks the conserved phenylalanine or tryptophan at the end, this CDR3 is likely a read error. The V call is TRBV20-1, the J call TRBJ1-1; D is unresolved. The CDR3 loop spans 12 amino acids. V dropped 4 bases and J dropped 9 bases, with 15 bases sitting between them. The V gene's germline CDR1 is DFQATT and CDR2 SNEGSKA (reference sequence). The CDR3: CSAIGSRAKAFL. Here the CDR3 DNA reads TGCAGTGCTATTGGGAGCCGCGCGAAAGCTTTCCTT.